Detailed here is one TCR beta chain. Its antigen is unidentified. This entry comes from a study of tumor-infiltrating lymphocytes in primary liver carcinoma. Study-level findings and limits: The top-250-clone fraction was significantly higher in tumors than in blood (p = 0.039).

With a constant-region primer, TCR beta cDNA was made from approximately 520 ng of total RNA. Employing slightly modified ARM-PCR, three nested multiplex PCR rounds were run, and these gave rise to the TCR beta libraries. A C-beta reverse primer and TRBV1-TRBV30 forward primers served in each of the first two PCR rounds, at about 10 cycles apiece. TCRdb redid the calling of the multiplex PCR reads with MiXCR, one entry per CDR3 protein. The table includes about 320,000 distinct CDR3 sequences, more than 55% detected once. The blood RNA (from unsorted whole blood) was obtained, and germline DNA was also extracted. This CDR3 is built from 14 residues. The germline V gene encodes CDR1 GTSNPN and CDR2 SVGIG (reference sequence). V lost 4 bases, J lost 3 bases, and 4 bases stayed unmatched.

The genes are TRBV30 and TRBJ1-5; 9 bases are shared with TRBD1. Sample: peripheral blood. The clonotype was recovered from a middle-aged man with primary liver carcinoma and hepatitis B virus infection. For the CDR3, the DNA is TGTGCCTGGACCGGGACAGGGTTCAATCAGCCCCAGCATTTT. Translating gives CAWTGTGFNQPQHF.